These T cell receptor beta chains were read from a single sample in a study of response to subunit inactivated influenza vaccine. TCRdb redid the calling of the RT-PCR reads with MiXCR, one entry per CDR3 protein. The table shows some 550,000 distinct CDR3 sequences, with approximately 20% occurring only once. These data also featured in a second study, about T cells expressing NK-cell markers.

This sample comprised CD4+ T cells sorted from PBMCs, obtained about 11 days after vaccination. Receptors originate from a man in his fifties who received an inactivated influenza vaccine. Both conserved end residues are part of each CDR3. A D gene is named only where the DNA matches it firmly. Rows may omit the clone size; those that give it use once, few, many or a size class.

clone_size,v_call,j_call,d_call,cdr3_aa,cdr3_nt
few,TRBV2,TRBJ2-1,NA,CASSLENRRVEQFF,TGTGCCAGCAGTCTAGAGAATCGGAGGGTCGAGCAGTTCTTC
NA,TRBV28,TRBJ1-2,TRBD1,CASRRGVDYGYTF,TGTGCCAGCCGCAGGGGGGTGGACTATGGCTACACCTTC
few,TRBV7-2,TRBJ2-7,TRBD2,CASSTIAGRPYEQYF,TGTGCCAGCAGCACCATAGCGGGACGTCCCTACGAGCAGTACTTC
few,TRBV18,TRBJ2-3,NA,CASSPPGRSSTDTQYF,TGTGCCAGCTCACCACCGGGGCGGTCTAGCACAGATACGCAGTATTTT
NA,TRBV12-3/TRBV12-4,TRBJ1-6,TRBD1,CASSFRQGNSPLHF,TGTGCCAGCAGTTTTCGACAGGGAAATTCACCCCTCCACTTT
NA,TRBV5-1,TRBJ2-3,NA,CASKVGPGDTQYF,TGCGCCAGCAAGGTAGGGCCTGGAGATACGCAGTATTTT
many,TRBV4-3,TRBJ1-2,NA,CASSQDLSQGSNYGYTF,TGCGCCAGCAGCCAAGACCTAAGCCAGGGGTCTAACTATGGCTACACCTTC
NA,TRBV29-1,TRBJ2-7,NA,CSVSGATLYEQYF,TGCAGCGTGTCCGGGGCCACGCTTTACGAGCAGTACTTC
NA,TRBV10-3,TRBJ2-4,NA,CAISPGPGQLAKNIQYF,TGTGCCATCAGTCCCGGGCCGGGACAACTAGCCAAAAACATTCAGTACTTC
few,TRBV5-1,TRBJ1-2,TRBD1,CASSLVQGAGGYTF,TGCGCCAGCAGCTTGGTCCAGGGGGCTGGTGGCTACACCTTC
few,TRBV20-1,TRBJ2-7,TRBD2,CSAPSGTSAISYEQYF,TGCAGTGCACCCTCGGGGACTAGCGCAATCTCCTACGAGCAGTACTTC
NA,TRBV11-1,TRBJ2-3,NA,CASSLEGDRFTDTQYF,TGTGCCAGCAGCTTAGAGGGCGACAGGTTCACAGATACGCAGTATTTT
few,TRBV5-5,TRBJ1-1,NA,CASITGPRDYTEAFF,TGTGCCAGCATCACCGGTCCCAGGGATTACACTGAAGCTTTCTTT
few,TRBV4-1,TRBJ2-4,NA,CASSQADTKNIQYF,TGCGCCAGCAGCCAAGCGGATACAAAAAACATTCAGTACTTC
NA,TRBV12-3/TRBV12-4,TRBJ1-3,NA,CASSLGAYGNTIYF,TGTGCCAGCAGTTTAGGGGCATATGGAAACACCATATATTTT
few,TRBV4-2,TRBJ2-3,NA,CASSQDLGRRADTQYF,TGTGCCAGCAGCCAAGATTTAGGCAGGCGGGCAGATACGCAGTATTTT
few,TRBV9,TRBJ2-5,NA,CASSVGTRETQYF,TGTGCCAGCAGCGTCGGGACTCGGGAGACCCAGTACTTC
NA,TRBV12-3/TRBV12-4,TRBJ2-7,TRBD2,CASTIWGGGAYEQYF,TGTGCCAGCACCATTTGGGGCGGGGGAGCCTACGAGCAGTACTTC
NA,TRBV27,TRBJ2-2,TRBD2,CASSLIAGPGTGELFF,TGTGCCAGCAGTCTTATAGCGGGGCCGGGCACCGGGGAGCTGTTTTTT
few,TRBV10-3,TRBJ1-2,TRBD1,CATLESVQGANYGYTF,TGTGCCACCCTAGAAAGCGTACAGGGGGCAAACTATGGCTACACCTTC
few,TRBV5-1,TRBJ1-4,NA,CASSSQGPATNEKLFF,TGCGCCAGCAGCTCCCAAGGACCCGCAACTAATGAAAAACTGTTTTTT
few,TRBV20-1,TRBJ1-5,NA,CSARDRGAGGQPQHF,TGCAGTGCTAGAGACCGGGGGGCAGGAGGTCAGCCCCAGCATTTT
NA,TRBV7-2,TRBJ2-2,NA,CASSLEIGELFF,TGTGCCAGCAGCTTGGAGATCGGGGAGCTGTTTTTT
few,TRBV7-2,TRBJ2-7,TRBD2,CASSRTSGGISYEQYF,TGTGCCAGCAGCCGGACTAGCGGGGGGATTTCCTACGAGCAGTACTTC
NA,TRBV6-6,TRBJ1-1,TRBD1,CASSYPGQGEAFF,TGTGCCAGCAGTTACCCAGGACAGGGTGAAGCTTTCTTT
NA,TRBV20-1,TRBJ2-5,NA,CSAFGSLETQYF,TGCAGTGCTTTCGGGTCTTTAGAGACCCAGTACTTC
NA,TRBV27,TRBJ1-6,NA,CASRTGTPHSPLHF,TGTGCCAGCAGAACAGGGACTCCACATTCACCCCTCCACTTT
NA,TRBV29-1,TRBJ2-3,TRBD2,CSVGTSARTDTQYF,TGCAGCGTGGGAACTAGCGCCCGCACAGATACGCAGTATTTT
NA,TRBV9,TRBJ2-1,NA,CASSEAPSYNEQFF,TGTGCCAGCAGTGAGGCCCCCTCCTACAATGAGCAGTTCTTC
few,TRBV7-2,TRBJ2-7,NA,CASSLVSKAASYEQYF,TGTGCCAGCAGCTTAGTCTCGAAGGCGGCAAGCTACGAGCAGTACTTC
NA,TRBV6-7,TRBJ2-2,TRBD1,CASSYQGQGKCTGELFF,TGTGCCAGCAGTTACCAGGGACAGGGAAAGTGCACCGGGGAGCTGTTTTTT
many,TRBV12-3/TRBV12-4,TRBJ2-7,TRBD1,CASSRDSTYEQYF,TGCGCCAGCAGCCGGGACAGCACCTACGAGCAGTACTTC
NA,TRBV18,TRBJ2-1,TRBD2,CASSGLAGDNYNEQFF,TGTGCCAGCTCAGGACTAGCGGGGGACAACTACAATGAGCAGTTCTTC
few,TRBV7-2,TRBJ2-1,NA,CASSPDREGVLKQFF,TGTGCCAGCAGCCCCGACAGGGAGGGGGTATTGAAGCAGTTCTTC
NA,TRBV10-3,TRBJ2-1,TRBD1,CAISPQPGQNNEQFF,TGTGCCATCAGTCCCCAACCGGGACAGAACAATGAGCAGTTCTTC
NA,TRBV4-3,TRBJ1-1,TRBD1,CASSQGGIGTVAFF,TGCGCCAGCAGCCAAGGCGGTATAGGGACAGTAGCTTTCTTT
NA,TRBV10-3,TRBJ2-2,TRBD1,CAISPSSGQGLTGELFF,TGTGCCATCAGTCCAAGTTCGGGACAGGGTTTAACCGGGGAGCTGTTTTTT
many,TRBV7-9,TRBJ2-7,TRBD2,CASSMLGLVEQYF,TGTGCCAGCAGCATGCTGGGACTAGTGGAGCAGTACTTC
NA,TRBV20-1,TRBJ2-1,NA,CSARGDHEQFF,TGCAGTGCTAGAGGAGATCATGAGCAGTTCTTC
many,TRBV7-9,TRBJ2-5,NA,CASSSGGETQYF,TGTGCCAGCAGCTCGGGCGGAGAGACCCAGTACTTC
NA,TRBV14,TRBJ2-1,TRBD1,CASSGQGLGEQFF,TGTGCCAGCAGCGGACAGGGTTTGGGTGAGCAGTTCTTC
few,TRBV7-2,TRBJ2-2,TRBD2,CASSDLAGGTGELFF,TGTGCCAGCAGCGACCTAGCGGGGGGCACCGGGGAGCTGTTTTTT
few,TRBV5-5,TRBJ2-7,TRBD1,CASSPTGGFSYEQYF,TGTGCCAGCAGCCCTACAGGGGGCTTCTCCTACGAGCAGTACTTC
NA,TRBV6-2/TRBV6-3,TRBJ2-2,NA,CASSPGGSGELFF,TGTGCCAGCAGTCCAGGGGGGTCCGGGGAGCTGTTTTTT
few,TRBV3-1,TRBJ1-1,NA,CASRPEGWGGATEAFF,TGTGCCAGCAGACCCGAGGGGTGGGGGGGAGCCACTGAAGCTTTCTTT
NA,TRBV7-2,TRBJ2-2,NA,CASSFRGAKPGELFF,TGTGCCAGCAGCTTTCGGGGCGCAAAACCCGGGGAGCTGTTTTTT
NA,TRBV20-1,TRBJ2-5,TRBD1,CSAPRTGQETQYF,TGCAGTGCACCCAGGACAGGACAAGAGACCCAGTACTTC
once,TRBV25-1,TRBJ2-2,NA,CANPPLGCDTGELFF,TGTGCCAACCCACCCCTGGGTTGTGACACCGGGGAGCTGTTTTTT
few,TRBV11-2,TRBJ2-7,NA,CASSFSPGQNYEQYF,TGTGCCAGCAGCTTTAGCCCCGGACAGAACTACGAGCAGTACTTC
NA,TRBV20-1,TRBJ2-7,TRBD2,CSARGQRGAYEQYF,TGCAGTGCTAGAGGCCAGCGGGGGGCCTACGAGCAGTACTTC
NA,TRBV6-5,TRBJ2-7,TRBD1,CASSYQQGQAPEQYF,TGTGCCAGCAGTTACCAACAGGGACAGGCGCCCGAGCAGTACTTC
few,TRBV4-1,TRBJ2-4,NA,CASSQDRTDLAKNIQYF,TGCGCCAGCAGCCAAGACAGGACGGATCTAGCCAAAAACATTCAGTACTTC
NA,TRBV12-3/TRBV12-4,TRBJ2-3,TRBD2,CAITSGTSGSYTQYF,TGTGCCATCACCTCCGGGACTAGCGGGTCATATACGCAGTATTTT